These T cell receptor beta chains were read from a single sample in a study of lymphopenia after photon versus proton radiotherapy. Using immunoSEQ multiplex PCR, the repertoire was profiled, and TCRdb retains in-frame clones only, with some absent. The sample carries about 53,000 clones, around four fifths recorded once. The sample in question was peripheral blood, obtained from a patient treated with photon-based radiotherapy. Receptors originate from a man aged 50 to 60 with gastric cancer. CDR3s include the opening cysteine and the closing phenylalanine or tryptophan. The D gene is left open where the match is weak. A row's size may be missing; if present it is once, few, many or a size class.

v_gene	j_gene	len	abundance	d_gene	CDR3nt	CDR3aa
TRBV5-1	TRBJ2-5	13	-	-	TGCGCCAGCAGCTTGTGGAGGGAAGAGACCCAGTACTTC	CASSLWREETQYF
TRBV7-2	TRBJ2-1	15	-	TRBD1	TGTGCCAGCACCACCGACAGGGGGGCCTACAATGAGCAGTTCTTC	CASTTDRGAYNEQFF
TRBV6-5	TRBJ2-3	14	-	-	TGTGCCAGCAGTTTACAGGGTGGCACAGATACGCAGTATTTT	CASSLQGGTDTQYF
TRBV7-8	TRBJ2-6	19	-	TRBD2	TGTGCCAGCAGCCTCTGGACTAGCGGGAGGGCCGCTGGGGCCAACGTCCTGACTTTC	CASSLWTSGRAAGANVLTF
TRBV7-2	TRBJ2-7	14	-	-	TGTGCCAGCAGCCTCGCTGCGAGCTCCTACGAGCAGTACTTC	CASSLAASSYEQYF
TRBV10-3	TRBJ2-2	17	few	TRBD2	TGTGCCATCAGTGAGCCGGGGGTAGCGGGGAACACCGGGGAGCTGTTTTTT	CAISEPGVAGNTGELFF
TRBV7-3	TRBJ2-1	15	medium-sized	TRBD1	TGTGCCAGCAGCCAGGGACAGGGGGCTTACAATGAGCAGTTCTTC	CASSQGQGAYNEQFF
TRBV19	TRBJ1-1	15	-	-	TGTGCCAGTAGTGTGACCGGGACCCCGAACACTGAAGCTTTCTTT	CASSVTGTPNTEAFF
TRBV28	TRBJ2-3	14	-	-	TGTGCCAGCAGTCCCCCCCCGGGCACGGATACGCAGTATTTT	CASSPPPGTDTQYF
TRBV7-8	TRBJ2-7	15	-	-	TGTGCCAGCAGCTTAGGGCGGGACTGGGGGTTCGAGCAGTACTTC	CASSLGRDWGFEQYF
TRBV28	TRBJ2-3	14	-	TRBD1	TGTGCCAGCAGTCCTGGACAGGCCCCTTATACGCAGTATTTT	CASSPGQAPYTQYF
TRBV9	TRBJ2-2	13	few	-	TGTGCCAGCAGCGTCGACTTTGCCGGGGAGCTGTTTTTT	CASSVDFAGELFF
TRBV19	TRBJ2-5	14	once	TRBD2	TGTGCCAGTAGCCTAGCGGGAGTGCGAGAGACCCAGTACTTC	CASSLAGVRETQYF
TRBV7-3	TRBJ2-7	13	-	-	TGTGCCAGCAGCTTAGGGGACTCCTACGAGCAGTACTTC	CASSLGDSYEQYF